This passage covers 26 T cell receptor beta chains from one sample sequenced in a study of cytomegalovirus exposure and HLA in healthy donors. The primer mix had 60 Vbeta and 13 Jbeta primers. The assay was immunoSEQ multiplex PCR, and TCRdb's table has in-frame clones only and misses some. The data show 80,000 or so clones, approximately 70% seen once. Specimen: PBMCs. All receptors come from a woman between 40 and 50 years old in good health and CMV-seropositive.

This clone was seen only once. The rearrangement uses TRBV29-1 and TRBJ2-2, with 12 nucleotides matching TRBD2. Trimming took 6 bases from V and 5 from J; bases not matched to a gene: 7. CDR3 size: 15 residues. The V gene's germline CDR1 is SQVTM and CDR2 ANQGSEA. CDR3 DNA sequence: TGCAGCGTCTCACTAGCGGGAGGAGGTACCGGGGAGCTGTTTTTT. This encodes CSVSLAGGGTGELFF.

The chain has TRBV28 and TRBJ2-1; maybe TRBD1 (8 bases). The CDR3 runs to 14 residues. The germline V gene encodes CDR1 MDHEN and CDR2 SYDVKM. The germline V and J ends were trimmed by 4 bases and 8 bases, with 15 bases remaining between them. CDR3 amino acids: CASSSRTGRDEQFF. DNA for the CDR3: TGTGCCAGCAGTTCCCGGACAGGGAGGGATGAGCAGTTCTTC.

The chain carries TRBV27 and TRBJ2-7; possible D gene TRBD2, 6 bases. The V end was cut by 8 bases, the J end by 6 bases, with 11 bases between. Germline loops: CDR1 MNHEY, CDR2 SMNVEV (reference sequence). The CDR3 consists of 11 residues. CDR3 bases: TGTGCCAGCGGGGGGTGGGGCGAGCAGTACTTC. Its protein product is CASGGWGEQYF.

The chain has TRBV30 and TRBJ2-3, with no clear D. The germline V gene encodes CDR1 GTSNPN and CDR2 SVGIG (reference sequence). The CDR3 is made up of 12 amino acids. The V end lost 0 bases, the J end lost 5 bases, and 6 bases lay between the germline ends. The DNA for the CDR3 is TGTGCCTGGAGTGTAGGAGTAGATACGCAGTATTTT. Translation: CAWSVGVDTQYF.

This rearrangement joins TRBV7-6 to TRBJ2-1; 10 positions agree with TRBD1. Trimming cost V 5 bases and J 7 bases; bases outside gene matches: 8. This CDR3 is 15 amino acids long. Per the germline V gene, CDR1 is SGHVS and CDR2 is FNYEAQ. Here the CDR3 DNA reads TGTGCCAGCAGCCTCGGACAGGGGGTTGGGAATGAGCAGTTCTTC. Its translation: CASSLGQGVGNEQFF.

The chain combines TRBV7-2 with TRBJ2-1; D is possibly TRBD1 (5 bases). The CDR3 has 12 amino acids. V dropped 3 bases and J dropped 13 bases, with 13 bases sitting between them. The germline V gene has CDR1 SGHTA and CDR2 FQGNSA. This CDR3 is CASSFNNQGQFF. DNA for the CDR3: TGTGCCAGCAGCTTCAACAACCAGGGTCAGTTCTTC.

The rearrangement joins TRBV10-1 to TRBJ2-7; 7 bases fit TRBD1. Germline-derived CDR1 and CDR2 are WNHNN and SYGVQD (reference sequence). V lost 7 bases to trimming and J lost 6 bases; unmatched junction nucleotides: 9. The CDR3 is 13 amino acids. The CDR3 DNA is TGCGCCAGCAACCGAGACAGGGTAGGCGAGCAGTACTTC. Its translation: CASNRDRVGEQYF.

The chain is built from TRBV7-2 and TRBJ1-2, with a tentative D call TRBD1 (6 bases). This CDR3 spans 14 amino acids. Trimming took off 5 bases at V and 3 bases at J, with 13 bases between the two ends. Germline CDR1 and CDR2: SGHTA and FQGNSA. The CDR3 nucleotides read TGTGCCAGCAGCCCCACTGGACAGTACTATGGCTACACCTTC. This codes for CASSPTGQYYGYTF.

This clone has only one observation. The chain is built from TRBV6-5 and TRBJ1-3; D uncertain. This CDR3 comprises 16 residues. Trimming shortened V by 3 bases and J by 0 bases, and 12 bases separated the two germline ends. CDR1 and CDR2 from the germline V gene are MNHEY and SVGAGI. CDR3 loop: CASSYGVSFSGNTIYF. The CDR3, as DNA: TGTGCCAGCAGTTATGGAGTCAGCTTCTCTGGAAACACCATATATTTT.

The gene calls are TRBV6-1 and TRBJ1-5; possibly TRBD1 for D (5 bases). The germline V and J ends were trimmed by 2 bases and 6 bases, with 14 bases remaining between them. CDR3 length: 15 amino acids. Germline V CDR1 and CDR2: MNHNS, SASEGT. Here the CDR3 DNA reads TGTGCCAGCAGTGAATGGAGTTTGGGGGGTCAGCCCCAGCATTTT. Protein: CASSEWSLGGQPQHF.

The V gene is TRBV25-1, the J gene TRBJ1-4; TRBD1 agrees at 10 bases. CDR3 length equals 17 residues. The ends lost 5 bases at V and 4 bases at J; junction bases unmatched: 10. Germline loops: CDR1 MGHDK, CDR2 SYGVNS. The CDR3 loop reads CASSRRGTGDYNEKLFF. The DNA of the CDR3 is TGTGCCAGCAGTCGGCGGGGGACAGGGGACTATAATGAAAAACTGTTTTTT. The full variable domain, its missing parts supplied by reference TRBV25-1 and TRBJ1-4, is EADIYQTPRYLVIGTGKKITLECSQTMGHDKMYWYQQDPGMELHLIHYSYGVNSTEKGDLSSESTVSRIRTEHFPLTLESARPSHTSQYLCASSRRGTGDYNEKLFFGSGTQLSVL.

The chain recombines TRBV5-1 with TRBJ2-1, with TRBD2 matching over 7 bases. CDR3 length: 16 amino acids. Germline V lookup: CDR1 SGHRS, CDR2 YFSETQ. After removal of 0 bases from V and 6 bases from J, the junction contained 9 bases not matched to a gene. CDR3: CASSLGAGTLGNEQFF. The CDR3 coding sequence is TGCGCCAGCAGCTTGGGAGCGGGGACGTTAGGCAATGAGCAGTTCTTC.

The V call is TRBV5-1, the J call TRBJ1-5; tentative D call: TRBD1 (5 bases). The germline V gene encodes CDR1 SGHRS and CDR2 YFSETQ. Trimming stripped 4 bases from V and 7 bases from J, with 18 bases between. This CDR3 is built from 15 residues. CDR3: CASSPLVEGEQPQHF. The DNA of the CDR3 is TGCGCCAGCAGCCCCCTGGTTGAAGGGGAACAGCCCCAGCATTTT.

The rearrangement joins TRBV6-5 to TRBJ2-3, with D perhaps TRBD1 (6 bases). This CDR3 comprises 15 residues. The germline CDR1 and CDR2 sequences are MNHEY and SVGAGI. V dropped 0 bases and J dropped 3 bases, with 10 bases sitting between them. The DNA of the CDR3 is TGTGCCAGCAGTTACTCGCCAACAGGGACAGATACGCAGTATTTT. As protein: CASSYSPTGTDTQYF.

The chain is built from TRBV28 and TRBJ1-2; 8 nucleotides line up with TRBD1. Germline CDR1 and CDR2: MDHEN and SYDVKM. This CDR3 comprises 14 residues. V trimming: 5 bases; J trimming: 6 bases; junction bases outside the gene matches: 8. The CDR3 is CASSAPTGENGYTF. DNA of the CDR3: TGTGCCAGCAGTGCCCCGACAGGGGAAAATGGCTACACCTTC.

This clone was recorded a few times. The chain carries TRBV10-3 and TRBJ1-1, with TRBD1 as a possible D gene (6 bases). Germline V gene sequence: CDR1 ENHRY, CDR2 SYGVKD. The V end was cut by 3 bases, the J end by 2 bases, with 16 bases between. CDR3 length: 16 amino acids. The CDR3 loop is CAISDDRLAINTEAFF. CDR3 coding DNA: TGTGCCATCAGTGATGACAGGTTAGCTATTAACACTGAAGCTTTCTTT.

The J gene is TRBJ2-2, the V gene TRBV5-4, with D perhaps matching TRBD1 (6 bases). Looked up from germline, CDR1 is SGHNT and CDR2 is YYREEE (reference sequence). The CDR3 sequence is 16 residues long. V was clipped by 3 bases and J by 3 bases, with 15 bases between them. The CDR3 sequence is CASSWGVGADTGELFF. CDR3 DNA sequence: TGTGCCAGCAGCTGGGGTGTGGGGGCGGACACCGGGGAGCTGTTTTTT.

This clone was observed a handful of times. V is TRBV15 and J is TRBJ2-4; perhaps TRBD1 as D (6 bases). With 5 bases removed from V and 9 bases from J, the gap between germline ends came to 20 bases. Germline-derived CDR1 and CDR2 are LNHNV and YYDKDF (reference sequence). CDR3 size: 15 residues. DNA for the CDR3: TGTGCCACCAGCCCAAGGGACACTAGTGTGAGCATTCAGTACTTC. It specifies CATSPRDTSVSIQYF. The variable domain in full, completed from reference TRBV15 and TRBJ2-4, reads DAMVIQNPRYQVTQFGKPVTLSCSQTLNHNVMYWYQQKSSQAPKLLFHYYDKDFNNEADTPDNFQSRRPNTSFCFLDIRSPGLGDTAMYLCATSPRDTSVSIQYFGAGTRLSVL.

CDR3 bases: TGTGCCACCAGCAGAGTTGGGACAGGGAACGAGCAGTACTTC. Translated: CATSRVGTGNEQYF. This rearrangement joins TRBV15 to TRBJ2-7; 9 bases fit TRBD1. Per germline, CDR1 LNHNV and CDR2 YYDKDF (reference sequence). The CDR3 loop spans 14 amino acids. The J segment lost 5 bases and the V segment lost 1 base, leaving 3 bases of the junction unmatched.

This clone was seen once. The genes are TRBV21-1 and TRBJ2-7; the table calls TRBD2, which could not be checked here. TRBV21-1 constitutes a pseudogene. The CDR3 runs 19 residues. The CDR3 loop is CASTPGRLAGGPPRGEQYF. CDR3 coding DNA: TGTGCCAGCACCCCCGGGCGACTAGCGGGGGGTCCTCCGCGGGGCGAGCAGTACTTC.

The rearrangement uses TRBV28 and TRBJ1-5; D is unclear. In germline, CDR1 is MDHEN, CDR2 SYDVKM. Trimming pared 3 bases from V and 6 bases from J, leaving 12 bases between. The CDR3 spans 14 residues. CDR3 DNA: TGTGCCAGCAGTTTTTACGGCGGAGGTCAGCCCCAGCATTTT. This sequence encodes CASSFYGGGQPQHF.

The CDR3 DNA is TGTGCCAGCAGCCTGGACAGGGGGAACACAGATACGCAGTATTTT. Its protein is CASSLDRGNTDTQYF. This sequence joins TRBV5-4 and TRBJ2-3, with 10 bases that match TRBD1. The length of the CDR3 is 15 residues. Looked up from germline, CDR1 is SGHNT and CDR2 is YYREEE (reference sequence). J gave up 2 bases and V 4 bases, and 4 bases lay outside the gene matches.

The genes are TRBV28 and TRBJ1-4; no reliable D call. CDR1 and CDR2 from the germline V gene are MDHEN and SYDVKM. V lost 7 bases and J lost 8, with 14 bases in between. This CDR3 spans 13 amino acids. CDR3 loop: CASNRVLSEKLFF. The CDR3 coding sequence is TGTGCCAGCAACCGGGTATTAAGCGAAAAACTGTTTTTT.

The chain links TRBV27 to TRBJ1-1; TRBD1 might be the D (5 bases). The CDR3 spans 17 residues. V was pared by 3 bases and J by 3 bases, with 20 bases between. CDR1 is MNHEY, CDR2 SMNVEV, per germline (reference sequence). In nucleotides, the CDR3 is TGTGCCAGCAGTTTCCGAGGGACGTCTGCGGGGGACACTGAAGCTTTCTTT. It encodes CASSFRGTSAGDTEAFF.

The chain uses TRBV7-3 and TRBJ2-2; D remains unclear. The length of the CDR3 is 11 residues. V lost 5 bases to trimming and J lost 4 bases, with 2 bases between them. Germline V lookup: CDR1 SGHTA, CDR2 FQGTGA. DNA for the CDR3: TGTGCCAGCAGCCGCACCGGGGAGCTGTTTTTT. Translating it yields CASSRTGELFF.

A few counts support this clone. This chain joins TRBV6-5 and TRBJ1-2; D perhaps matches TRBD1 (6 bases). The CDR3 is 14 residues long. Germline V lookup: CDR1 MNHEY, CDR2 SVGAGI. Deletions cut 9 bases from V and 3 bases from J, with 17 bases between. In DNA form, the CDR3 reads TGTGCCAGTTTGTCCTCACAGGGCTACTATGGCTACACCTTC. Translation gives CASLSSQGYYGYTF.